Listed here are 13 T cell receptor beta chains from one sample, sequenced in a study of CD8 T cells in ankylosing spondylitis. TCRdb re-analysed the 5' RACE reads in MiXCR, keeping a single row per CDR3 protein. The profile covers 50,000 to 70,000 distinct CDR3 sequences, with 6.2% appearing a single time and around 5.3% taken by the ten largest. Sequencing was performed on synovial fluid, either unsorted or a sorted T cell fraction (not recorded which). The receptors derive from a male donor with ankylosing spondylitis.

This clonotype has only a few counts. The chain recombines TRBV20-1 with TRBJ1-5, with D maybe TRBD1 (5 bases). This CDR3 is built from 11 residues. V lost 5 bases and J 11 bases, leaving 13 bases between the germline ends. Germline values: CDR1 DFQATT, CDR2 SNEGSKA (reference sequence). The chain's CDR3 is CSAPTGGTQHF. The CDR3, as DNA: TGCAGTGCTCCAACCGGGGGTACCCAGCATTTT.

This clonotype has at least ten counts. The rearrangement uses TRBV7-2 and TRBJ2-2; D is unclear. The CDR3 is made up of 14 amino acids. V was cut by 1 base and J by 6 bases, with 9 bases left in between. CDR1 and CDR2 (germline): SGHTA, FQGNSA. The CDR3 region is CASSLVPQAGELFF. CDR3 nucleotide sequence: TGTGCCAGCAGCTTAGTTCCGCAAGCCGGGGAGCTGTTTTTT.

This clonotype was counted ten times or more. Here the CDR3 DNA reads TGTGCCAGCAGCTTAGGTACGGCCTACGAGCAGTACTTC. Protein product: CASSLGTAYEQYF. V gene TRBV11-2 combines with J gene TRBJ2-7; D is uncertain. V lost 1 base, J lost 2 bases, and 6 bases lay in between. Germline V gives CDR1 SGHAT, CDR2 FQNNGV. This CDR3 is built from 13 residues.

This clonotype was observed many times. The chain combines TRBV18 with TRBJ2-1, with 12 nucleotides matching TRBD1. The CDR3 has 15 residues. Per the germline V gene, CDR1 is KGHSH and CDR2 is LQKENI. Trimming took 3 bases from V and 6 from J; bases not matched to a gene: 3. The CDR3 protein is CASSPGQGAPNEQFF. CDR3 in DNA: TGTGCCAGCTCACCGGGACAGGGGGCGCCCAATGAGCAGTTCTTC.

Turning to this clonotype: It may be a read error: a sequence one base away is much more abundant. The genes are TRBV19 and TRBJ2-2, with D uncertain. CDR1 and CDR2 (germline): LNHDA, SQIVND (reference sequence). This CDR3 comprises 13 residues. Trimming removed 5 bases at V and 6 bases at J, with 10 bases between. The DNA of the CDR3 is TGTGCCAGTAGTGGCCGATTTTCCGGGGAGCTGTTTTTT. It yields the protein CASSGRFSGELFF.

The V gene is TRBV2, the J gene TRBJ2-7, with 14 bases aligning to TRBD2. Germline V gene lookup returns CDR1 SNHLY and CDR2 FYNNEI. The V segment lost 1 base and the J segment 8 bases; nucleotides outside the gene matches: 10. The CDR3 length is 17 residues. The CDR3 coding sequence is TGTGCCAGCAGTGAAGGACTAGCGGGAGGGCCTGGGGTTCAGCAGTACTTC. It yields the protein CASSEGLAGGPGVQQYF.

This clonotype came up many times. This chain uses TRBV27 with TRBJ2-2; TRBD1 might be the D (5 bases). The CDR3 sequence is 14 residues long. The V end was cut by 7 bases, the J end by 0 bases, with 9 bases between. Looked up from germline, CDR1 is MNHEY and CDR2 is SMNVEV (reference sequence). The CDR3 sequence is CASKVQANTGELFF. The CDR3 coding sequence is TGTGCCAGCAAAGTACAGGCGAACACCGGGGAGCTGTTTTTT.

This clonotype was seen at least ten times. The V call is TRBV18, the J call TRBJ2-1; D is unclear. The germline V and J ends were trimmed by 3 bases and 1 base, with 7 bases remaining between them. The CDR3 contains 14 residues. The germline gives CDR1 KGHSH, CDR2 LQKENI. CDR3: CASSPWGSYNEQFF. In nucleotides, the CDR3 is TGTGCCAGCTCACCTTGGGGTTCCTACAATGAGCAGTTCTTC. The full variable domain, with the rest looked up from reference TRBV18 and TRBJ2-1, is NAGVMQNPRHLVRRRGQEARLRCSPMKGHSHVYWYRQLPEEGLKFMVYLQKENIIDESGMPKERFSAEFPKEGPSILRIQQVVRGDSAAYFCASSPWGSYNEQFFGPGTRLTVL.

This clonotype showed up just a few times. CDR3 coding DNA: TGTGCCAGCAGTGAAGGGGGGGCGAGGGATGATACGCAGTATTTT. Amino acids: CASSEGGARDDTQYF. The gene calls are TRBV2 and TRBJ2-3; D possibly uses TRBD1 or TRBD2 (6 bases each). Germline CDR1 SNHLY, CDR2 FYNNEI. The CDR3 loop spans 15 amino acids. V was pared by 1 base and J by 6 bases, with 14 bases between.

This clonotype has ten or more counts. The CDR3 DNA follows: TGCGCCAGCAGCCTGGCTAGCGGGAGGAGGGATGAGCAGTTCTTC. Translating it yields CASSLASGRRDEQFF. The V call is TRBV4-1, the J call TRBJ2-1; 11 bases fit TRBD2. J was trimmed by 8 bases and V by 4 bases; bases with no gene match: 7. Looked up from germline, CDR1 is MGHRA and CDR2 is YSYEKL. CDR3 length equals 15 residues.

This clonotype was observed many times. The CDR3 coding sequence is TGCAGTGCTCCCCCCAGGGAATACAACTATGGCTACACCTTC. Protein: CSAPPREYNYGYTF. The V call is TRBV20-1, the J call TRBJ1-2, with D possibly matching TRBD1 (5 bases). Between the trimmed V and J ends, which lost 5 bases and 2 bases, there was a span of 15 bases. CDR1 and CDR2 from the germline V gene are DFQATT and SNEGSKA (reference sequence). The CDR3 sequence is 14 residues long.

A few counts support this clonotype. This rearrangement joins TRBV7-2 to TRBJ1-2; D may be TRBD1 (6 bases). The CDR3 sequence is 13 residues long. Germline V gene data show CDR1 as SGHTA and CDR2 as FQGNSA. Trimming took off 5 bases at V and 8 bases at J, with 15 bases between the two ends. The CDR3 DNA sequence: TGTGCCAGCAGCCTAAGAGGACAGATGGGCTACACCTTC. It yields the protein CASSLRGQMGYTF.

Many counts were recorded for this clonotype. The CDR3 sequence: CASSSPVNNEQFF. CDR3 DNA: TGTGCCAGCAGCTCCCCCGTAAACAATGAGCAGTTCTTC. This sequence joins TRBV5-5 and TRBJ2-1; D gene ambiguous. Germline CDR1 SGHKS, CDR2 YYEKEE (reference sequence). This CDR3 region has 13 residues. V was pared by 3 bases and J by 5 bases, with 9 bases between. The variable domain in full, with the rest retrieved from reference TRBV5-5 and TRBJ2-1, is DAGVTQSPTHLIKTRGQQVTLRCSPISGHKSVSWYQQVLGQGPQFIFQYYEKEERGRGNFPDRFSARQFPNYSSELNVNALLLGDSALYLCASSSPVNNEQFFGPGTRLTVL.